Described below is a single T cell receptor (beta chain) sequence and its context. In the original analysis: Reference gene primer amplification gave estimated nucleated cell counts. Data came from immunoSEQ multiplex PCR; TCRdb stores just in-frame clones and leaves some out. V and J calls and clone size are given by that table; D and trimming were obtained from the DNA. The data show about 180,000 clones, with approximately 78% seen just once and around 15% held by the top ten. Each recovered donor of Cohort 3 presented with two negative PCRs, clearance, or symptom resolution. The sample comes from a study of blood T cell repertoires in COVID-19. Study in general: Whether acute or convalescent, the COVID-19 samples came from the United States, Italy and Spain.

The V gene's germline CDR1 is SGHVS and CDR2 FNYEAQ. This CDR3 has 15 amino acids. V lost 6 bases to trimming and J lost 6 bases, with 18 bases between them. Sequencing was performed on PBMCs or T cells enriched from blood (not recorded which). This sequence joins TRBV7-6 and TRBJ2-4; a weak D match, TRBD2 (7 bases). The source is a woman aged 50 to 60 who had recovered from COVID-19. CDR3 DNA sequence: TGTGCCAGCAGTTATCGGGAGAGGGGGGGAAACATTCAGTACTTC. Translation: CASSYRERGGNIQYF. Based on the CDR3 plus reference TRBV7-6 and TRBJ2-4, the full variable domain is GAGVSQSPRYKVTKRGQDVALRCDPISGHVSLYWYRQALGQGPEFLTYFNYEAQQDKSGLPNDRFSAERPEGSISTLTIQRTEQRDSAMYRCASSYRERGGNIQYFGAGTRLSVL.